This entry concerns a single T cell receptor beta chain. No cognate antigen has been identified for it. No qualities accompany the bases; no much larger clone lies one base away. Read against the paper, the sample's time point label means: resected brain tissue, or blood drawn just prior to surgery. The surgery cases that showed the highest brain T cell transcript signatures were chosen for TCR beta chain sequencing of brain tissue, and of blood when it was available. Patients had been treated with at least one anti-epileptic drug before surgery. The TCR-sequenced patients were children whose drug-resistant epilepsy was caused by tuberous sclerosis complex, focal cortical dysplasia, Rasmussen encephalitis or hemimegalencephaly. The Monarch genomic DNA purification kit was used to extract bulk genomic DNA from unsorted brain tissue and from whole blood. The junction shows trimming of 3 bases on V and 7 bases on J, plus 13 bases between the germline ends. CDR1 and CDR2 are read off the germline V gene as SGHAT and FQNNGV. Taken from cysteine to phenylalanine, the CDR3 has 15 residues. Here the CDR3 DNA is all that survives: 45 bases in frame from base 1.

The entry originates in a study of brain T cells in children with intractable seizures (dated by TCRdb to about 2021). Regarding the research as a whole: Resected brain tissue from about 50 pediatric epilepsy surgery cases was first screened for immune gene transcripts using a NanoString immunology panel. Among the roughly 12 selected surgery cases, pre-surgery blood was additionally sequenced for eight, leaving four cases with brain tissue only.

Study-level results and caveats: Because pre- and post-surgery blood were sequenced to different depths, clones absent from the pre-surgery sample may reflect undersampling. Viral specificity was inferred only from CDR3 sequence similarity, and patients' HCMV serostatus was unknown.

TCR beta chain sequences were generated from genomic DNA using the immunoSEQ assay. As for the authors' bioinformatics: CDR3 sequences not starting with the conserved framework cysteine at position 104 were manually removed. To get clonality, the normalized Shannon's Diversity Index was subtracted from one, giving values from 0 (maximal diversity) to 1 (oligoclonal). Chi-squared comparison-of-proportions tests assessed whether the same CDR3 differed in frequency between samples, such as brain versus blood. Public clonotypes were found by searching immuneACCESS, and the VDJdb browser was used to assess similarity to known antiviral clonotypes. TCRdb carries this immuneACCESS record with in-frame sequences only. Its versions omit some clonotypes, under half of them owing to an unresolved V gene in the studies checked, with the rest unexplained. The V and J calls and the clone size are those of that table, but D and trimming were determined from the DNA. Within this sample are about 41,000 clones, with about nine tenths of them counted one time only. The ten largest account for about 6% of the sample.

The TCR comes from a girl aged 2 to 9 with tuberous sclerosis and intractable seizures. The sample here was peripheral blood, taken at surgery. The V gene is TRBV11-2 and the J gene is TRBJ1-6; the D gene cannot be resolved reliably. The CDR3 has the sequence CASSFKRLGNSPLHF. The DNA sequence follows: TGTGCCAGCAGCTTCAAGAGGCTGGGGAATTCACCCCTCCACTTT.